This entry lists 17 T cell receptor beta chains sequenced from one sample in a study of control samples from healthy donors and cancer patients (dated by TCRdb to between 2020 and 2021). Preparation of the library involved the immunoSEQ multiplex PCR assay. Here the immuneACCESS table is served through TCRdb, limited to in-frame sequences with V and J called. Missing clones are a known gap in these copies; in checked studies unresolved V genes cover under half, and the rest lacks a known reason. The sample table holds roughly 370,000 clones, of which about 93% were seen once. 5% to 7% of the sample goes to the ten largest clones. Sequenced input: PBMCs. All receptors come from a man aged 40-55 years with head and neck cancer.

This clone was observed once. This chain uses TRBV7-2 with TRBJ1-3; D ambiguous. The CDR3 has 14 residues. Germline lookup yields CDR1 SGHTA and CDR2 FQGNSA. The V end was cut by 1 base, the J end by 2 bases, with 6 bases between. This CDR3 is CASSLVTAGNTIYF. Written as DNA, the CDR3 is TGTGCCAGCAGCTTAGTAACGGCTGGAAACACCATATATTTT.

The chain joins TRBV19 to TRBJ2-1, with D hard to call. V was trimmed by 5 bases and J by 4 bases, leaving 9 bases between them. Per the germline V gene, CDR1 is LNHDA and CDR2 is SQIVND (reference sequence). This CDR3 has 13 residues. For the CDR3, the DNA is TGTGCCAGTAGTCGAGACCGATACAATGAGCAGTTCTTC. As protein: CASSRDRYNEQFF.

The J gene is TRBJ2-2, the V gene TRBV6-5, with 11 bases identical to TRBD1. Per germline, CDR1 MNHEY and CDR2 SVGAGI. The ends lost 4 bases at V and 4 bases at J; junction bases unmatched: 5. This CDR3 region has 16 residues. The CDR3 coding sequence is TGTGCCAGCAGTTCATTCGGGACAGGGGGCACCGGGGAGCTGTTTTTT. Its translation is CASSSFGTGGTGELFF.

The V call is TRBV28, the J call TRBJ1-2, with D unresolved. The V end was cut by 4 bases, the J end by 6 bases, with 6 bases between. Germline CDR1 is MDHEN and CDR2 is SYDVKM. The CDR3 is 11 amino acids. The CDR3 region is CASSSANGYTF. The CDR3 DNA follows: TGTGCCAGCAGTTCCGCTAATGGCTACACCTTC.

The V and J genes are TRBV4-2 and TRBJ1-6; D might be TRBD1 (5 bases). V was pared by 5 bases and J by 0 bases, with 8 bases between. Germline CDR1 LGHNA, CDR2 YNFKEQ. This CDR3 contains 15 residues. As DNA, the CDR3 is TGTGCCAGCAGCACCGACAGCTCCTATAATTCACCCCTCCACTTT. Its translation is CASSTDSSYNSPLHF.

The V and J genes are TRBV24-1 and TRBJ1-2; D remains unclear. CDR3 length equals 12 residues. Trimming removed 3 bases at V and 6 bases at J, with 7 bases between. Germline CDR1 and CDR2: KGHDR and SFDVKD. Here the CDR3 reads CATSDQANGYTF. The CDR3 DNA follows: TGTGCCACCAGTGATCAAGCCAATGGCTACACCTTC.

For the CDR3, the DNA is TGTGCCACCGCCGGGCCCACCATATATTTT. Translation: CATAGPTIYF. The chain couples TRBV24-1 to TRBJ1-3; D call uncertain. The CDR3 runs 10 residues. Trimming removed 9 bases from V and 9 bases from J, with 8 bases in between. Germline CDR1 and CDR2: KGHDR and SFDVKD.

The CDR3: CASSGSLNGGYTF. The CDR3 region has the DNA TGTGCCAGCAGTGGGTCGCTTAACGGTGGCTACACCTTC. The chain employs TRBV25-1 and TRBJ1-2; D gene unclear. Germline CDR1 and CDR2: MGHDK and SYGVNS. The CDR3 runs 13 residues. V lost 4 bases, J lost 7 bases, and 13 bases lay in between.

This clone occurred once. The genes are TRBV12-3 or TRBV12-4 and TRBJ2-7; D call uncertain. V was cut by 4 bases and J by 2 bases, with 6 bases left in between. The CDR3 consists of 12 residues. The CDR3 sequence is CASSSRTYEQYF. As DNA, the CDR3 is TGTGCCAGCAGTTCAAGGACCTACGAGCAGTACTTC.

This sequence joins TRBV6-5 and TRBJ1-5; 7 bases line up with TRBD1. Germline-derived CDR1 and CDR2 are MNHEY and SVGAGI. V trimming: 5 bases; J trimming: 8 bases; junction bases outside the gene matches: 12. CDR3 length equals 15 residues. The CDR3 sequence is CASSQLSAGGKPQHF. Here the CDR3 DNA reads TGTGCCAGCAGTCAACTTTCAGCAGGGGGTAAGCCCCAGCATTTT.

The V gene is TRBV19, the J gene TRBJ2-2; weak D call: TRBD1 (6 bases). The germline V gene encodes CDR1 LNHDA and CDR2 SQIVND (reference sequence). Trimming left V 5 bases short and J 0 bases short, with 13 bases between. CDR3 length: 16 residues. The CDR3 reads CASSLRTVPNTGELFF. The CDR3 bases are TGTGCCAGTAGTCTTCGGACAGTCCCGAACACCGGGGAGCTGTTTTTT.

The chain employs TRBV7-2 and TRBJ2-7; D perhaps matches TRBD1 (6 bases). The V and J ends lost 4 bases and 2 bases respectively, with 12 bases between them. This CDR3 is built from 14 residues. Germline CDR1 SGHTA, CDR2 FQGNSA. Written as DNA, the CDR3 is TGTGCCAGCAGCTCAGGGGTTTTCCCCTACGAGCAGTACTTC. Amino acids: CASSSGVFPYEQYF. Supplemented by reference TRBV7-2 and TRBJ2-7, the full variable domain reads GAGVSQSPSNKVTEKGKDVELRCDPISGHTALYWYRQSLGQGLEFLIYFQGNSAPDKSGLPSDRFSAERTGGSVSTLTIQRTQQEDSAVYLCASSSGVFPYEQYFGPGTRLTVT.

The chain is built from TRBV19 and TRBJ1-6; D remains ambiguous. The germline gives CDR1 LNHDA, CDR2 SQIVND (reference sequence). The CDR3 covers 15 residues. V was cut by 10 bases and J by 0 bases, with 13 bases left in between. CDR3: CATRGHISYNSPLHF. DNA for the CDR3: TGTGCCACCCGGGGTCATATCTCCTATAATTCACCCCTCCACTTT.

J is TRBJ2-1 and V is TRBV18; 9 bases agree with TRBD2. The CDR3 is 16 amino acids. Germline CDR1 KGHSH, CDR2 LQKENI. With V trimmed by 1 base and J by 2 bases, 3 bases remained unmatched. CDR3 DNA sequence: TGTGCCAGCTCACCACTTGCTAGCGGGACCTACAATGAGCAGTTCTTC. Translating it yields CASSPLASGTYNEQFF.

This chain links TRBV13 with TRBJ1-1, with a possible D match to TRBD1 (6 bases). This CDR3 contains 15 residues. Germline lookup yields CDR1 PRHDT and CDR2 FYEKMQ (reference sequence). The V gene lost 5 bases and the J gene lost 4 bases, with 17 bases spanning the gap. The CDR3 loop is CASSRSQGRGTEAFF. The CDR3 bases are TGTGCCAGCAGCCGATCTCAGGGGCGCGGCACTGAAGCTTTCTTT.

The chain combines TRBV24-1 with TRBJ1-2; the D gene is possibly TRBD1 (6 bases). The germline gives CDR1 KGHDR, CDR2 SFDVKD. The CDR3 contains 13 residues. The V gene lost 3 bases and the J gene lost 7 bases, with 11 bases spanning the gap. The CDR3 DNA follows: TGTGCCACCAGTGATGCACAGGGTATTGGCTACACCTTC. It specifies CATSDAQGIGYTF.

V gene TRBV10-3 combines with J gene TRBJ1-3, with D hard to call. CDR1 and CDR2 (germline): ENHRY, SYGVKD. This CDR3 is built from 14 residues. V shed 2 bases and J shed 1 base, with 6 bases lying between them. The CDR3 here is CAISEVSSGNTIYF. CDR3 coding DNA: TGTGCCATCAGTGAGGTCTCTTCTGGAAACACCATATATTTT.